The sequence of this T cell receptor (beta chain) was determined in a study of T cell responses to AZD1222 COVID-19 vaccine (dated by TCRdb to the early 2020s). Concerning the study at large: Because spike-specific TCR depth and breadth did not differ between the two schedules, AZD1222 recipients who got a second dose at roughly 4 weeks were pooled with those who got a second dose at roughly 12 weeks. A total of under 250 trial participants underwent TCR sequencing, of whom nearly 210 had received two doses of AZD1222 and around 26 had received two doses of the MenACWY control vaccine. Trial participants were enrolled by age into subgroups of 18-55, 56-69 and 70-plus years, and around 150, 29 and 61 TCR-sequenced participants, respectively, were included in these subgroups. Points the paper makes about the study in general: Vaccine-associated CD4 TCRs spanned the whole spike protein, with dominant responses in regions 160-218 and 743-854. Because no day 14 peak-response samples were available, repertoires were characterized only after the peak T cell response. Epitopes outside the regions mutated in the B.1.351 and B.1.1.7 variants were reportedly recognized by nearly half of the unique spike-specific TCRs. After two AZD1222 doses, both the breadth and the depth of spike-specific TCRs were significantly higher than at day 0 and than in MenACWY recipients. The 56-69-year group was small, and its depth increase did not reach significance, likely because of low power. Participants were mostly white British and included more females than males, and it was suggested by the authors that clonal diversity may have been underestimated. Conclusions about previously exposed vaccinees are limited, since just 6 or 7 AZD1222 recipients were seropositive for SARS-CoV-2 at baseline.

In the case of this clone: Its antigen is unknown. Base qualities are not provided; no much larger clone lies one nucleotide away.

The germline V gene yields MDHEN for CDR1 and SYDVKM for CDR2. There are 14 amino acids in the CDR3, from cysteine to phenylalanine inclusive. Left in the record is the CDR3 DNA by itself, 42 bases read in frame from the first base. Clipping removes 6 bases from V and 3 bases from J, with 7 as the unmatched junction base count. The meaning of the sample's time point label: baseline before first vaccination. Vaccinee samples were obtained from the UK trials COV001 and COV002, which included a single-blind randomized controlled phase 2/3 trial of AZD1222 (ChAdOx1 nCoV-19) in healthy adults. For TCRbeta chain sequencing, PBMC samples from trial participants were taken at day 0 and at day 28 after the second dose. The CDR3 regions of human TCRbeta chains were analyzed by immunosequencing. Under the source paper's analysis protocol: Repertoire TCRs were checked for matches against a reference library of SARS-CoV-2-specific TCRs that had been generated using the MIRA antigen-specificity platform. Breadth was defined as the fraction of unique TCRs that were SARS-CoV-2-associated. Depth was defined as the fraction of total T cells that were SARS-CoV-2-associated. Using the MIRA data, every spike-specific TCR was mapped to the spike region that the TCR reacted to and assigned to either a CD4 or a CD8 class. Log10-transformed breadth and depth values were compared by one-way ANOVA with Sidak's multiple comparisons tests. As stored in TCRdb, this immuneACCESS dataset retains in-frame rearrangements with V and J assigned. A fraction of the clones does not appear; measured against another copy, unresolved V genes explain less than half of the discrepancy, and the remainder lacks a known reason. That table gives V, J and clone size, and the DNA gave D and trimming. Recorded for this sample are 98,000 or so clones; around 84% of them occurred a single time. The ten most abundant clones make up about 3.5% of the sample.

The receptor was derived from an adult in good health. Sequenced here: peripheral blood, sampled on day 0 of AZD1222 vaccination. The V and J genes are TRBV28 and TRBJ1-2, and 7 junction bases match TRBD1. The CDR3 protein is CASSRQGMDYGYTF. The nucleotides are TGTGCCAGCAGCCGACAGGGAATGGACTATGGCTACACCTTC.